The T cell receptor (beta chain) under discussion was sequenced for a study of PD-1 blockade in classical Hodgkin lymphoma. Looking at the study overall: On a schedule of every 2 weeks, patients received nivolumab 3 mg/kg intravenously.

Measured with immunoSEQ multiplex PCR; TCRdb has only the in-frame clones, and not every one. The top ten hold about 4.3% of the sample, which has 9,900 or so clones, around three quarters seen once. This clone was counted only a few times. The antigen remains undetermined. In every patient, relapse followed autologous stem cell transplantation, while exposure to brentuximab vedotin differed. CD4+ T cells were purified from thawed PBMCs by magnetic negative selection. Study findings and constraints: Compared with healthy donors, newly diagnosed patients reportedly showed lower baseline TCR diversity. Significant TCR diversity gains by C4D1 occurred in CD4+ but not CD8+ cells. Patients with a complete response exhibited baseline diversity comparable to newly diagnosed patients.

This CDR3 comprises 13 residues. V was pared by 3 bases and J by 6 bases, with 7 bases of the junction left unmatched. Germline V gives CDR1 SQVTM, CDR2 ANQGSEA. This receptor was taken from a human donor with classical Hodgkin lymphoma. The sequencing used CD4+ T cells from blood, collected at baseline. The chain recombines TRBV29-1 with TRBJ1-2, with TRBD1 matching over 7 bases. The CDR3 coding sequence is TGCAGCGTTGATAAGACAGGGAGCCATGGCTACACCTTC. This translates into CSVDKTGSHGYTF.